This T cell receptor (beta chain) was documented in a study of shared clonotypes between healthy human individuals. Study at large: Donor ages ranged 18 to 49 years: a couple of women, a few men.

The CDR3 totals 15 residues. Germline assignment: CDR1 SGHRS and CDR2 YFSETQ. V was pared by 4 bases and J by 1 base, with 3 bases of the junction left unmatched. Findings and caveats of the study: Generally, estimated richness proved larger in naive subsets than it did in memory subsets. Sharing across four donors was highest in naive CD4 (approximately 5%) and lowest in memory CD8 (roughly 0.4%).

As concerns this clone: As yet, its antigen is unknown.

Here immunoSEQ multiplex PCR was the method, and the copy in TCRdb shows in-frame clones only, minus some. The sample comprises some 1,400,000 clones, roughly 96% of which are singletons, and 0.95% to 1.5% rests with the top ten. This rearrangement joins TRBV5-1 to TRBJ2-3, with 10 bases aligning to TRBD1. This TCR came from a man younger than 45 in good health. The sample taken for sequencing was naive CD4+ T cells sorted from blood. Subset given: CD45RA+ positively selected. The CDR3 DNA sequence: TGCGCCAGCAGCGGGACAGGGGACCGCACAGATACGCAGTATTTT. It codes for CASSGTGDRTDTQYF.